This T cell receptor (beta chain) was recorded in a study of regulatory T cells in long-lasting Graves disease. The length of the CDR3 is 14 residues. CDR1 is DFQATT and CDR2 is SNEGSKA in the germline V gene (reference sequence). V lost 7 bases to trimming and J lost 6 bases, with 19 bases between them. Regarding time point: newly diagnosed GD, antithyroid drugs for less than 3 months. PBMC RNA was the source of the TCR library. According to the study, TCR beta libraries were built with iRepertoire HTBI primers and CDR3-region Arm-PCR. Via MiXCR, TCRdb re-called the multiplex PCR reads, giving one row per CDR3 protein. The sample yields 540,000 or so distinct CDR3 sequences, approximately 13% seen once. These data also formed part of another study, on T cells in Graves' hyperthyroidism and ophthalmopathy.

The source material was peripheral blood mononuclear cells (PBMCs), sampled at new diagnosis, from a patient treated with antithyroid drugs. V is TRBV20-1 and J is TRBJ2-1; the D is unclear. This sequence was found in a man between 25 and 39 years old with Graves disease. In nucleotides, the CDR3 is TGCAGTGGCTATCACTCCCCGGCCCCCAATGAGCAGTTCTTC. Translated, it gives CSGYHSPAPNEQFF.